This T cell receptor (beta chain) was sequenced during a study of blood T cell repertoires in COVID-19. About the study: Acute and convalescent COVID-19 specimens originated in the United States, Italy and Spain. PBMCs, B-cell-depleted T cells, or T cells provided the cDNA or gDNA that made up the material.

Authors' processing steps: Amplified reference gene primers provided the basis for estimating nucleated cell counts. The method was immunoSEQ multiplex PCR; TCRdb's version includes in-frame clones alone and lacks a portion of them. V, J and clone size are taken as reported in that table, and D and trimming were inferred from the DNA itself. The sample records tens of thousands of clones, about 80% being singletons. Germline values: CDR1 SGHTA, CDR2 FQGNSA. CDR3 length: 18 residues. J gave up 4 bases and V 0 bases, and 8 bases lay outside the gene matches. The receptor was isolated from a man aged 50-60 years with COVID-19, enrolled during active disease. The sequencing input was peripheral blood. This chain links TRBV7-2 with TRBJ2-6; 8 positions match TRBD2. The CDR3 reads CASSLASGGGAGANVLTF. The CDR3 coding sequence is TGTGCCAGCAGCTTAGCGTCGGGAGGGGGGGCCGGGGCCAACGTCCTGACTTTC.